These 18 T cell receptor beta chains came from one sample sequenced in a study of CD8+ T cells in alopecia areata. The treatment was: oral pan-JAK inhibitor, 5-10 mg twice daily. cDNA reverse transcribed from extracted RNA served as the sequencing template. The method was immunoSEQ multiplex PCR; TCRdb's version includes in-frame clones alone and lacks a portion of them. The sample consists of fewer than 110,000 clones, approximately 63% of them appearing once. Sequencing used CD8+ T cells sorted from blood, obtained at roughly week 55, from a patient treated with tofacitinib. These receptors came from a human donor with alopecia areata.

This clone appeared a few times. The rearrangement joins TRBV27 to TRBJ1-1; the match to TRBD1 covers 10 bases. J lost 8 bases, V lost 4 bases, and 1 base had no gene match. CDR1 is MNHEY, CDR2 SMNVEV, per germline (reference sequence). The CDR3 runs 12 residues. CDR3 sequence (DNA): TGTGCCAGCAGTTGGGGACAGGGGGAAGCTTTCTTT. It specifies CASSWGQGEAFF.

The rearrangement links TRBV7-6 to TRBJ2-2; no reliable D call. The CDR3 covers 14 residues. Germline V CDR1 and CDR2: SGHVS, FNYEAQ. V was pared by 0 bases and J by 4 bases, with 6 bases between. The CDR3 DNA is TGTGCCAGCAGCTTAGCGATAGGCACCGGGGAGCTGTTTTTT. Translating it yields CASSLAIGTGELFF. Looking up the rest from reference TRBV7-6 and TRBJ2-2 gives the full variable domain: GAGVSQSPRYKVTKRGQDVALRCDPISGHVSLYWYRQALGQGPEFLTYFNYEAQQDKSGLPNDRFSAERPEGSISTLTIQRTEQRDSAMYRCASSLAIGTGELFFGEGSRLTVL.

The rearrangement joins TRBV19 to TRBJ1-5; D not certain. Trimming removed 5 bases at V and 6 bases at J, with 8 bases between. CDR3 length equals 12 residues. CDR1 LNHDA and CDR2 SQIVND come from the germline V gene (reference sequence). The CDR3 nucleotides read TGTGCCAGTAGTGTCGGCGGTCAGCCCCAGCATTTT. It is translated as CASSVGGQPQHF.

The chain recombines TRBV30 with TRBJ2-2; 7 bases map to TRBD1. Trimming removed 3 bases from V and 5 bases from J; junction bases left unmatched: 12. This CDR3 region has 16 residues. Looked up from germline, CDR1 is GTSNPN and CDR2 is SVGIG (reference sequence). This CDR3 reads CAWREEDRPWTGELFF. Here the CDR3 DNA reads TGTGCCTGGAGAGAGGAGGACAGGCCGTGGACCGGGGAGCTGTTTTTT. Full variable domain (rest looked up from reference TRBV30 and TRBJ2-2): SQTIHQWPATLVQPVGSPLSLECTVEGTSNPNLYWYRQAAGRGLQLLFYSVGIGQISSEVPQNLSASRPQDRQFILSSKKLLLSDSGFYLCAWREEDRPWTGELFFGEGSRLTVL.

This clone was observed a single time. The chain recombines TRBV6-6 with TRBJ1-1; D is unresolved. The V end lost 8 bases, the J end lost 0 bases, and 10 bases lay between the germline ends. CDR3 length: 13 amino acids. CDR1 MNHNY and CDR2 SVGAGI come from the germline V gene (reference sequence). CDR3 DNA: TGTGCCAGCGGAGCCGCCCTGAACACTGAAGCTTTCTTT. Translation: CASGAALNTEAFF.

This chain joins TRBV30 and TRBJ2-3; the D gene is possibly TRBD1 (6 bases). CDR1 and CDR2 (germline): GTSNPN, SVGIG (reference sequence). V gave up 2 bases and J gave up 3 bases, with 12 bases separating them. The CDR3 covers 14 residues. CDR3 nucleotides: TGTGCCTGGAGTCAGGGGCTGGGGACAGATACGCAGTATTTT. Its protein is CAWSQGLGTDTQYF.

The chain has TRBV13 and TRBJ1-1, with 9 bases fitting TRBD1. Germline V lookup: CDR1 PRHDT, CDR2 FYEKMQ (reference sequence). V trimming: 4 bases; J trimming: 0 bases; junction bases outside the gene matches: 0. This CDR3 is 14 amino acids long. CDR3: CASSYRGLNTEAFF. CDR3 bases: TGTGCCAGCAGCTACAGGGGGCTGAACACTGAAGCTTTCTTT.

On this clone: Other DNA sequences in this specimen translate into the identical CDR3. This rearrangement joins TRBV30 to TRBJ2-3; 12 bases map to TRBD2. The V gene's germline CDR1 is GTSNPN and CDR2 SVGIG (reference sequence). The J segment lost 2 bases and the V segment lost 1 base, leaving 10 bases of the junction unmatched. The CDR3 has 18 amino acids. The CDR3 coding sequence is TGTGCCTGGAGTGGCACTCTGACTAGCGGGGGCTACACAGATACGCAGTATTTT. Amino acid sequence: CAWSGTLTSGGYTDTQYF. The full variable domain, rest sourced from reference TRBV30 and TRBJ2-3, is SQTIHQWPATLVQPVGSPLSLECTVEGTSNPNLYWYRQAAGRGLQLLFYSVGIGQISSEVPQNLSASRPQDRQFILSSKKLLLSDSGFYLCAWSGTLTSGGYTDTQYFGPGTRLTVL.

This chain uses TRBV13 with TRBJ1-3, with D perhaps TRBD1 (5 bases). Trimming stripped 1 base from V and 9 bases from J, with 10 bases between. The CDR3 is made up of 13 amino acids. Germline V gene data show CDR1 as PRHDT and CDR2 as FYEKMQ (reference sequence). The CDR3 bases are TGTGCCAGCAGCTTAGAGACAGAACGCACCATATATTTT. The encoded protein is CASSLETERTIYF.

This clone was detected ten times or more. One end of the junction is discordant with germline, which a read error may explain. The V and J genes are TRBV5-4 and TRBJ2-1; D is uncertain. There are 11 residues in the CDR3. Germline V gives CDR1 SGHNT, CDR2 YYREEE (reference sequence). DNA of the CDR3: TGTGCCAGCAGCGACCCGAGAAGCAAGCTCTTC. Protein sequence: CASSDPRSKLF.

With regard to this clone: Possible read error: a much larger clone is one base away. The V and J genes are TRBV6-5 and TRBJ2-7; D not resolved. Trimming cost V 5 bases and J 3 bases, with 2 bases left between them. Germline V lookup: CDR1 MNHEY, CDR2 SVGAGI. CDR3 length: 10 amino acids. DNA of the CDR3: TGTGCCAGCAGTGACTACGAGCAGTACTTC. Protein: CASSDYEQYF.

The table lists this clone with a few counts. This chain links TRBV2 with TRBJ1-2; D remains ambiguous. V dropped 10 bases and J dropped 2 bases, with 20 bases sitting between them. The CDR3 spans 15 residues. Germline values: CDR1 SNHLY, CDR2 FYNNEI. The CDR3 coding sequence is TGTGCCAACACTATAGGACGAGTCAACAACTATGGCTACACCTTC. This translates into CANTIGRVNNYGYTF. The whole variable domain, remainder taken from reference TRBV2 and TRBJ1-2, is EPEVTQTPSHQVTQMGQEVILRCVPISNHLYFYWYRQILGQKVEFLVSFYNNEISEKSEIFDDQFSVERPDGSNFTLKIRSTKLEDSAMYFCANTIGRVNNYGYTFGSGTRLTVV.

V and J are TRBV14 and TRBJ2-5; 9 bases line up with TRBD1. There are 17 residues in the CDR3. In germline, CDR1 is SGHDN, CDR2 FVKESK. V shed 6 bases and J 5 bases; nucleotides not matched to a gene: 16. The CDR3 loop is CASSSTSRDRAYETQYF. DNA of the CDR3: TGTGCCAGCAGTAGTACCAGCCGGGACAGGGCTTACGAGACCCAGTACTTC.

V usage is TRBV27 and J usage is TRBJ2-3; 9 bases match TRBD2. This CDR3 is 16 amino acids long. V shed 7 bases and J 5 bases; nucleotides not matched to a gene: 13. Germline V gene lookup returns CDR1 MNHEY and CDR2 SMNVEV (reference sequence). CDR3 in DNA: TGTGCCAGCAATACCCATGGCGGGGGGGCCGGAGATACGCAGTATTTT. Its protein product is CASNTHGGGAGDTQYF.

The gene calls are TRBV5-6 and TRBJ2-7; D is ambiguous. With 4 bases removed from V and 1 base from J, the gap between germline ends came to 3 bases. The CDR3 covers 11 residues. Germline V gives CDR1 SGHDT, CDR2 YYEEEE. This CDR3 is CASSISYEQYF. CDR3 nucleotides: TGTGCCAGCAGCATTTCCTACGAGCAGTACTTC. The variable domain in full, with the rest retrieved from reference TRBV5-6 and TRBJ2-7, is DAGVTQSPTHLIKTRGQQVTLRCSPKSGHDTVSWYQQALGQGPQFIFQYYEEEERQRGNFPDRFSGHQFPNYSSELNVNALLLGDSALYLCASSISYEQYFGPGTRLTVT.

The CDR3 is CATSRDGGELFF. The CDR3 nucleotides are TGTGCCACCAGCAGAGACGGCGGGGAGCTGTTTTTT. The V gene is TRBV15, the J gene TRBJ2-2; no definite D call. This CDR3 region has 12 residues. In germline, CDR1 is LNHNV, CDR2 YYDKDF (reference sequence). V gave up 0 bases and J gave up 7 bases, with 3 bases separating them.

The chain couples TRBV5-6 to TRBJ2-1; 12 nucleotides align to TRBD2. Per germline, CDR1 SGHDT and CDR2 YYEEEE. V dropped 2 bases and J dropped 9; count of bases not matched to a gene: 12. The CDR3 runs to 17 residues. CDR3 residues: CASSLLAPSGGAGEQFF. The CDR3 bases are TGTGCCAGCAGCTTACTAGCCCCTAGCGGGGGGGCCGGTGAGCAGTTCTTC.

This clone was found a few times. The rearrangement links TRBV9 to TRBJ2-2; 10 bases align to TRBD1. CDR1 is SGDLS, CDR2 YYNGEE, per germline. This CDR3 region has 19 residues. Trimming removed 2 bases from V and 0 bases from J; junction bases left unmatched: 10. Here the CDR3 reads CASSVLSRDRGSNTGELFF. The CDR3 DNA reads TGTGCCAGCAGCGTCTTAAGCCGGGACAGGGGATCGAACACCGGGGAGCTGTTTTTT.